A selection of T cell receptor beta chains follows, all from one sample in a study of blood T cell repertoires in COVID-19. Clones were read by immunoSEQ multiplex PCR, and TCRdb kept only the in-frame ones, dropping some. The sample records approximately 280,000 clones, around nine tenths being singletons. Sequenced: PBMCs or T cells enriched from blood (not recorded which). The origin of the receptors is a woman in her thirties or forties who had recovered from COVID-19. Both conserved end residues are part of each CDR3. The D gene is left open where the match is weak. Rows may omit the clone size; those that give it use once, few, many or a size class.

j_gene | abundance | d_gene | v_gene | CDR3aa | CDR3nt
TRBJ2-5 | NA | TRBD2 | TRBV18 | CASSPPAGKQETQYF | TGTGCCAGCTCACCCCCAGCGGGGAAACAAGAGACCCAGTACTTC
TRBJ2-2 | NA | TRBD2 | TRBV5-8 | CASRASGISRLGELFF | TGTGCCAGCAGGGCGAGCGGGATTAGTCGTCTCGGGGAGCTGTTTTTT
TRBJ2-7 | NA | TRBD1 | TRBV7-2 | CASSLEAGTGTYEQYF | TGTGCCAGCAGCCTCGAAGCCGGGACAGGGACCTACGAGCAGTACTTC
TRBJ2-1 | NA | TRBD2 | TRBV7-6 | CASSLGPSGGWDEQFF | TGTGCCAGCAGCTTAGGTCCTAGCGGAGGTTGGGATGAGCAGTTCTTC
TRBJ1-2 | NA | NA | TRBV19 | CASRKGGDGYTF | TGTGCCAGCCGAAAAGGGGGGGATGGCTACACCTTC
TRBJ2-7 | NA | TRBD1 | TRBV3-1/TRBV3-2 | CASSQVVTGGEQYF | TGTGCCAGCAGCCAAGTAGTGACAGGGGGCGAGCAGTACTTC
TRBJ2-7 | NA | NA | TRBV21-1 | CASSKGPPSGRVWEQYF | TGTGCCAGCAGCAAGGGACCCCCTAGCGGGAGGGTCTGGGAGCAGTACTTC
TRBJ2-5 | NA | TRBD1 | TRBV30 | CAWSVGTGPFQETQYF | TGTGCCTGGAGTGTAGGGACAGGGCCATTTCAAGAGACCCAGTACTTC
TRBJ2-7 | few | TRBD1 | TRBV5-5 | CASSLGERTGRHEQYF | TGTGCCAGCAGCTTGGGCGAAAGGACAGGGCGACACGAGCAGTACTTC
TRBJ2-5 | NA | TRBD2 | TRBV5-1 | CASRRGRGTSGQETQYF | TGCGCCAGCAGGAGGGGGCGAGGGACTAGCGGCCAAGAGACCCAGTACTTC
TRBJ2-3 | NA | TRBD2 | TRBV18 | CASSTSSGSTDTQYF | TGTGCCAGCTCAACTTCTAGCGGGAGCACAGATACGCAGTATTTT
TRBJ1-1 | NA | TRBD1 | TRBV18 | CASSLGQVLNTEAFF | TGTGCCAGCTCACTCGGACAGGTCTTGAACACTGAAGCTTTCTTT
TRBJ2-2 | NA | TRBD2 | TRBV7-2 | CASSLVAGGGKGELFF | TGTGCCAGCAGCTTAGTAGCGGGAGGGGGGAAGGGGGAGCTGTTTTTT
TRBJ2-7 | NA | NA | TRBV24-1 | CATSDSGGEQYF | TGTGCCACCAGTGACTCCGGGGGCGAGCAGTACTTC
TRBJ1-2 | NA | NA | TRBV28 | CASSLDTKVGYGYTF | TGTGCCAGCAGTTTAGATACTAAGGTCGGCTATGGCTACACCTTC
TRBJ1-6 | few | NA | TRBV24-1 | CATSDAGPNSPLHF | TGTGCCACCAGTGATGCGGGGCCCAATTCACCCCTCCACTTT
TRBJ2-1 | NA | TRBD2 | TRBV10-3 | CAIRLADSSYNEQFF | TGTGCCATCAGACTAGCGGACAGCTCCTACAATGAGCAGTTCTTC
TRBJ2-5 | once | NA | TRBV3-1/TRBV3-2 | CASSQAPRGPDEETQYF | TGTGCCAGCAGCCAAGCTCCCAGGGGCCCGGATGAAGAGACCCAGTACTTC
TRBJ2-6 | NA | NA | TRBV14 | CASSRALPGANVLTF | TGTGCCAGCAGCCGAGCCCTTCCAGGGGCCAACGTCCTGACTTTC
TRBJ1-3 | NA | NA | TRBV4-1 | CASSLSTGNTIYF | TGCGCCAGCAGCCTAAGCACGGGAAACACCATATATTTT
TRBJ1-3 | NA | TRBD1 | TRBV18 | CASSGTGAFSGNTIYF | TGTGCCAGCTCAGGTACAGGGGCCTTCTCTGGAAACACCATATATTTT
TRBJ1-2 | NA | TRBD1 | TRBV7-2 | CASSWNRDSYGYTF | TGTGCCAGCAGCTGGAACCGGGACAGCTATGGCTACACCTTC
TRBJ2-2 | NA | NA | TRBV18 | CASSPPHRGGVGELFF | TGTGCCAGCTCACCACCCCACAGGGGGGGTGTAGGGGAGCTGTTTTTT
TRBJ2-7 | NA | TRBD1 | TRBV7-2 | CASSDRGRAGSYEQYF | TGTGCCAGCAGCGACAGGGGACGGGCCGGGAGCTACGAGCAGTACTTC
TRBJ1-1 | NA | NA | TRBV7-2 | CASGQNTEAFF | TGTGCCAGCGGGCAGAACACTGAAGCTTTCTTT
TRBJ2-5 | NA | NA | TRBV7-2 | CASSVGALSSALKETQYF | TGTGCCAGCAGCGTGGGGGCCCTTAGCAGCGCTCTGAAAGAGACCCAGTACTTC
TRBJ2-5 | NA | TRBD2 | TRBV3-1/TRBV3-2 | CASSQRLAGETQYF | TGTGCCAGCAGCCAAAGGCTAGCGGGAGAGACCCAGTACTTC
TRBJ1-4 | NA | TRBD1 | TRBV4-3 | CASSGALDRAEKLFF | TGCGCCAGCAGCGGGGCCCTGGACAGGGCCGAAAAACTGTTTTTT